Listed below are T cell receptor beta chains from one sample, sequenced in a study of graft-versus-host responses after intestinal transplantation. This table comes from immunoSEQ multiplex PCR, and its TCRdb copy is limited to in-frame clones, with some not included. The repertoire holds about 100,000 clones, with approximately 84% as singletons. The antigens for these receptors are not known. The material was unstimulated CD4+ T cells sorted from spleen or lymph node cells, obtained before transplant. The receptors were sampled from a human donor who was the organ donor for an intestinal transplant. CDR3s include the opening cysteine and the closing phenylalanine or tryptophan. A D gene is named only where the DNA matches it firmly.

d_call j_call v_call cdr3_length cdr3_nt cdr3_aa
- TRBJ1-2 TRBV5-1 16 TGCGCCAGCAGCTTGGAGGCAGACCCCCGCCTCGGTGGCTACACCTTC CASSLEADPRLGGYTF
- TRBJ2-3 TRBV6-5 11 TGTGCCAGCAGTACTGGGGATACGCAGTATTTT CASSTGDTQYF
- TRBJ1-5 TRBV10-2 14 TGCGCCAGCAGTGTTACAGTGCCCAATCAGCCCCAGCATTTT CASSVTVPNQPQHF
- TRBJ1-5 TRBV28 16 TGTGCCAGCAGTTTATTTGGGGGGAGTAGCAATCAGCCCCAGCATTTT CASSLFGGSSNQPQHF
TRBD1 TRBJ2-5 TRBV5-1 12 TGCGCCAGCAGCGCAGGGGGAGAGACCCAGTACTTC CASSAGGETQYF
- TRBJ2-3 TRBV19 14 TGTGCCAGTAGAACTAGAGCATCCTTAGATACGCAGTATTTT CASRTRASLDTQYF
TRBD2 TRBJ2-2 TRBV5-4 15 TGTGCCAGCAGGATAGCGGGGGGGCCTATCGGGGAGCTGTTTTTT CASRIAGGPIGELFF
- TRBJ1-4 TRBV4-1 19 TGCGCCAGCAGCCAAGTATGGGGCGGGAACCCGGGAGCTAATGAAAAACTGTTTTTT CASSQVWGGNPGANEKLFF
TRBD1 TRBJ1-2 TRBV5-6 16 TGTGCCAGCAGCTTGGGGTTACAGGGGCGACTTTATGGCTACACCTTC CASSLGLQGRLYGYTF
- TRBJ2-7 TRBV11-2 15 TGTGCCAGCAGCCACGAGGGGGGGGCCACCTACGAGCAGTACTTC CASSHEGGATYEQYF
- TRBJ2-3 TRBV6-5 12 TGTGCCAGCAGTGACCACTTACTTACGCAGTATTTT CASSDHLLTQYF
- TRBJ2-2 TRBV18 14 TGTGCCAGCTCACGGACTCAGAACACCGGGGAGCTGTTTTTT CASSRTQNTGELFF
TRBD2 TRBJ2-1 TRBV5-1 15 TGCGCCAGCAGCTTCCTGAGCGGGGGGGCCAATGAGCAGTTCTTC CASSFLSGGANEQFF
TRBD1 TRBJ2-7 TRBV9 14 TGTGCCAGCAGTCGCCGGGACAGGGGCTACGAGCAGTACTTC CASSRRDRGYEQYF
- TRBJ2-7 TRBV5-1 13 TGCGCCAGCAGCTTGGTTGGGTGGGACGAGCAGTACTTC CASSLVGWDEQYF
- TRBJ1-2 TRBV7-9 15 TGTGCCAGCAGCTTAGCGGGGAAGGGTGCGAATGGCTACACCTTC CASSLAGKGANGYTF
- TRBJ2-7 TRBV30 14 TGTGCCTGCCCCAAGGAGAGAAGCTCCTACGAGCAGTACTTC CACPKERSSYEQYF
- TRBJ1-5 TRBV6-6 13 TGTGCCAGCACAGATCATCGGAATCAGCCCCAGCATTTT CASTDHRNQPQHF
- TRBJ1-1 TRBV30 13 TGTGCCTGGAGTGCGGGTCAAAACACTGAAGCTTTCTTT CAWSAGQNTEAFF
- TRBJ2-1 TRBV7-7 13 TGTGCCAGCAGCTTAGACTCTGAGTTCGAGCAGTTCTTC CASSLDSEFEQFF
- TRBJ1-5 TRBV28 15 TGTGCCAGCAGTATCCAGGGGTCGGGCAATCAGCCCCAGCATTTT CASSIQGSGNQPQHF
TRBD1 TRBJ2-7 TRBV25-1 15 TGTGCCAGCTCCTCCCCGGGGACAGGGACCTACGAGCAGTACTTC CASSSPGTGTYEQYF
TRBD1 TRBJ1-5 TRBV6-6 15 TGTGCCAGCAGTTACGGGGGGACAGGGAATCAGCCCCAGCATTTT CASSYGGTGNQPQHF
TRBD2 TRBJ2-3 TRBV29-1 14 TGCAGCGTTGGCGGGGGGACTAGCACAGATACGCAGTATTTT CSVGGGTSTDTQYF
TRBD1 TRBJ2-3 TRBV7-3 14 TGTGCCAGCAGCTCCAGGGGGCGCACAGATACGCAGTATTTT CASSSRGRTDTQYF
TRBD1 TRBJ1-2 TRBV5-1 16 TGCGCCAGCAGCCAGTTGACAGGGAGGTCAGAGAATGGCTACACCTTC CASSQLTGRSENGYTF
- TRBJ1-1 TRBV30 14 TGTGCCTGGAGGGGGAGCGGGGGTCACACTGAAGCTTTCTTT CAWRGSGGHTEAFF
- TRBJ2-6 TRBV5-1 15 TGCGCCAGCAGCCCTTGGGGCTCTGGGGCCAACGTCCTGACTTTC CASSPWGSGANVLTF
TRBD1 TRBJ1-1 TRBV27 16 TGTGCCAGCAGTTTAAACCGGGACAGGGACAGCACTGAAGCTTTCTTT CASSLNRDRDSTEAFF
- TRBJ2-7 TRBV27 16 TGTGCCAGCAGCGCCTACAGGGATGGCCGACCCTACGAGCAGTACTTC CASSAYRDGRPYEQYF
- TRBJ2-1 TRBV5-1 12 TGCGCCAGCAGCGTCAAACTGGGTGAGCAGTTCTTC CASSVKLGEQFF
TRBD1 TRBJ1-2 TRBV27 14 TGTGCCAGCAGTCCCGGACAGGGGGTGTATGGCTACACCTTC CASSPGQGVYGYTF
- TRBJ1-4 TRBV5-1 14 TGCGCCAGCAGCTTAGGGGTTGCTAATGAAAAACTGTTTTTT CASSLGVANEKLFF
- TRBJ1-2 TRBV2 13 TGTGCCAGCAGACTAGACCCTAACTATGGCTACACCTTC CASRLDPNYGYTF
- TRBJ2-7 TRBV2 14 TGTGCCAGCAAAATGGGAAAGATATTCTACGAGCAGTACTTC CASKMGKIFYEQYF
- TRBJ2-1 TRBV7-9 15 TGTGCCAGCAGCTTCGGAGGGGGGGTCTACAATGAGCAGTTCTTC CASSFGGGVYNEQFF